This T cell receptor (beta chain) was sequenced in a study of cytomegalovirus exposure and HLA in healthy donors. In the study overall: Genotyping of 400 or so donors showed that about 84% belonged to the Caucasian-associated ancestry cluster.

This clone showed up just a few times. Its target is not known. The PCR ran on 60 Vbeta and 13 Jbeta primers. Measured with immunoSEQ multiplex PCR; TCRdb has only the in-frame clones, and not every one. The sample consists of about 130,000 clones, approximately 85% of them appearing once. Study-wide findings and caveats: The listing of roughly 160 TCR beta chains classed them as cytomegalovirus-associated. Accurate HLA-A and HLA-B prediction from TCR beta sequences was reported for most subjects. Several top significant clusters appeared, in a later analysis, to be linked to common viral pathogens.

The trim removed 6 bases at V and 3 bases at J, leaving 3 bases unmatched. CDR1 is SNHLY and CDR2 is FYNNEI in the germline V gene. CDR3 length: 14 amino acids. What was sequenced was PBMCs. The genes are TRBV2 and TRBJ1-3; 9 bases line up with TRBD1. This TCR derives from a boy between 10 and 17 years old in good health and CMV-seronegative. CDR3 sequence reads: CASRDRGRGNTIYF. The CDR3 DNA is TGTGCCAGCAGGGACAGGGGTCGTGGAAACACCATATATTTT.